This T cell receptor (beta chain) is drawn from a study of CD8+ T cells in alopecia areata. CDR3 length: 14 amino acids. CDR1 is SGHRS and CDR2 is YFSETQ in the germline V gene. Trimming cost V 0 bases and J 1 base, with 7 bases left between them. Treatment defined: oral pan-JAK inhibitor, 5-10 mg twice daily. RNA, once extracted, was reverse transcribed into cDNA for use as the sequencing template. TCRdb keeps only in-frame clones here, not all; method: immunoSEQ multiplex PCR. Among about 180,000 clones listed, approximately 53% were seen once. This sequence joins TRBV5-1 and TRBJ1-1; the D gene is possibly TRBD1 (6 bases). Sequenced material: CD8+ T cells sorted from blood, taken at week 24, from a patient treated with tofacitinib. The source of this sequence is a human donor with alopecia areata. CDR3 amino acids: CASSLVQGNTEAFF. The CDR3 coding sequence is TGCGCCAGCAGCTTGGTACAGGGGAACACTGAAGCTTTCTTT.